This T cell receptor beta chain was captured in a study of shared clonotypes between healthy human individuals. Study-level background: There were three CD4 naive, three CD4 memory, two CD8 naive and one CD8 memory plates per donor.

Germline V gives CDR1 SGHDT, CDR2 YYEEEE. The CDR3 extends over 11 amino acids. Trimming cost V 3 bases and J 5 bases, with 6 bases left between them. It was CD45RO-negative cells, positively selected for CCR7, that made up naive CD8 cells, with terminally differentiated effector memory CD45RA+ cells excluded. Using about 220 ng DNA, 32,000 or so T cell genomes, the sorted-subset replicate PCRs were run. As originally analysed: From ImmunoSEQ came sequences covering only the junction and carrying no quality scores, so filtering differed. Sequencing used immunoSEQ multiplex PCR; TCRdb keeps in-frame clones, though not all of them. The V and J calls and clone size come from that table; D and trimming were worked out from the DNA. The sample lists roughly 2,000,000 clones; approximately 94% were seen once.

The V and J genes are TRBV5-6 and TRBJ2-7; D is unclear. This TCR was sampled from a man aged 18 to 30 in good health. Material: naive CD8+ T cells sorted from blood. The CDR3: CASSSLNEQYF. As DNA, the CDR3 is TGTGCCAGCAGCTCACTAAACGAGCAGTACTTC.